A single sample is the source of the 9 T cell receptor beta chains below, sequenced in a study of Graves' ophthalmopathy and Graves' hyperthyroidism. The TCR beta CDR3 regions underwent amplification from RNA transcripts. An initial RT-PCR round employing HTBI primers preceded a second-round multiplex PCR. TCRdb re-derived calls from the multiplex PCR reads in MiXCR, one entry per CDR3 protein. Here the sample spans approximately 1.2 million distinct CDR3 sequences, approximately 35% being singletons. Material for sequencing was peripheral blood or thyroid tissue (not recorded which). These receptor sequences come from an adult man with Graves' hyperthyroidism.

The CDR3 coding sequence is TGTGCCAGCAGTGCCGGACAGGGGCACCAGCATTTT. This codes for CASSAGQGHQHF. This rearrangement joins TRBV12-3 or TRBV12-4 to TRBJ1-5, with 9 positions matching TRBD1. CDR3 length equals 12 residues. V dropped 5 bases and J dropped 12; count of bases not matched to a gene: 5.

A note on this clonotype: Just one base apart from a much larger clone, this may be a read error. J is TRBJ1-2 and V is TRBV19; 7 bases agree with TRBD1. The CDR3 consists of 15 residues. The trim removed 4 bases at V and 6 bases at J, leaving 11 bases unmatched. Germline CDR1 LNHDA, CDR2 SQIVND (reference sequence). The CDR3 region has the DNA TGTGCCAGTAGTACCATGCGTCAGGGGGGCAATGGCTACACCTTC. Translating gives CASSTMRQGGNGYTF.

V gene TRBV6-5 combines with J gene TRBJ2-7; 7 bases align to TRBD1. The CDR3 contains 15 residues. In germline, CDR1 is MNHEY, CDR2 SVGAGI. V dropped 0 bases and J dropped 3; count of bases not matched to a gene: 5. In DNA form, the CDR3 reads TGTGCCAGCAGTTACTCGAGGGGACAGCTCTACGAGCAGTACTTC. Its translation: CASSYSRGQLYEQYF.

V usage is TRBV9 and J usage is TRBJ1-5; 8 bases align to TRBD1. CDR1 is SGDLS, CDR2 YYNGEE, per germline. V dropped 0 bases and J dropped 4; count of bases not matched to a gene: 3. This CDR3 has 15 residues. The CDR3 loop is CASSVGQGLNQPQHF. Here the CDR3 DNA reads TGTGCCAGCAGCGTAGGACAGGGGTTGAATCAGCCCCAGCATTTT.

This clonotype was counted ten times or more. The chain links TRBV7-9 to TRBJ2-5; a weak D match, TRBD2 (6 bases). The CDR3 runs 14 residues. CDR1 is SEHNR, CDR2 FQNEAQ, per germline (reference sequence). Trimming took 5 bases from V and 2 from J, leaving 12 bases between them. The CDR3 nucleotides are TGTGCCAGCAGCAGAACCGGGACTCAAGAGACCCAGTACTTC. Translated, it gives CASSRTGTQETQYF.

This clonotype was counted many times. The CDR3 bases are TGTGCCAGCAGGGCTGGCGGGGGCAGCAATCAGCCCCAGCATTTT. Amino acid sequence: CASRAGGGSNQPQHF. The V call is TRBV12-3 or TRBV12-4, the J call TRBJ1-5; D is perhaps TRBD1 (6 bases). Trimming shortened V by 6 bases and J by 1 base, and 13 bases separated the two germline ends. The CDR3 extends over 15 amino acids.

The chain combines TRBV10-2 with TRBJ1-1; possibly TRBD1 for D (6 bases). Germline V gene lookup returns CDR1 WSHSY and CDR2 SAAADI. CDR3 size: 17 residues. V was shortened by 2 bases and J by 3 bases, with 19 bases between the two germline ends. CDR3 in amino acids: CASSEPDSLSLDTEAFF. CDR3 nucleotides: TGCGCCAGCAGTGAGCCGGACAGTCTTAGTTTGGACACTGAAGCTTTCTTT.

This clonotype was counted a few times. The rearrangement joins TRBV12-3 or TRBV12-4 to TRBJ2-7; 7 positions agree with TRBD2. This CDR3 contains 14 residues. Unmatched junction bases numbered 6, after V lost 4 bases and J lost 3 bases. This chain's CDR3 is CASSCEGGSYEQYF. The DNA for the CDR3 is TGTGCCAGCAGTTGCGAGGGAGGGAGCTACGAGCAGTACTTC.

This clonotype was counted only a few times. This chain uses TRBV5-8 with TRBJ2-7, with 9 nucleotides matching TRBD2. The CDR3 is 18 amino acids. The germline V gene encodes CDR1 SGHTS and CDR2 YDEGEE. V gave up 7 bases and J gave up 6 bases; unmatched junction bases: 23. The CDR3 DNA reads as TGTGCCAGCCCCCGAGGAGGGGAAGCTAGCGGGATGGCAGGCGAGCAGTACTTC. Protein sequence: CASPRGGEASGMAGEQYF.